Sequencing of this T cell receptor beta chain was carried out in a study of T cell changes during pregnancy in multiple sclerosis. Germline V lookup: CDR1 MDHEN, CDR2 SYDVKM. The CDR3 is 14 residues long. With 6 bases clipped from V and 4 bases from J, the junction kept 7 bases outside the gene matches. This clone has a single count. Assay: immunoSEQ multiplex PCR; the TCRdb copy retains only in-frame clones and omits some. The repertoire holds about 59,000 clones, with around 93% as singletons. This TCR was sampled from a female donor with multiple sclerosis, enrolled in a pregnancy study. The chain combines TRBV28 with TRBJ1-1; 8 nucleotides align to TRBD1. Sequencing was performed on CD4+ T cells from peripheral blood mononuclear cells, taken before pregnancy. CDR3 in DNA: TGTGCCAGCAGCTCAGGGGGCCTACCCACTGAAGCTTTCTTT. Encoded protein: CASSSGGLPTEAFF.